A selection of T cell receptor beta chains follows, all from one sample in a study of CD8+ T cells in alopecia areata. Some clones are missing from TCRdb's copy, which holds only in-frame ones; the method was immunoSEQ multiplex PCR. The table records about 140,000 clones, 75% to 85% of them present only once. Sequenced material: CD8+ T cells sorted from blood, taken at week 4, from a patient treated with tofacitinib. Receptor source: a human donor with alopecia areata. Each CDR3 is given with its conserved first and last residue. The D gene is left open where the match is weak. Expanded clones get a size class; other rows say once, few or many, or leave the size out.

v_call	d_call	j_call	clone_size	cdr3_aa	cdr3_nt
TRBV29-1	TRBD2	TRBJ2-5	.	CSAMGYETSGYQETQYF	TGCAGCGCCATGGGATACGAGACTAGCGGATACCAAGAGACCCAGTACTTC
TRBV4-3	.	TRBJ2-5	.	CASSQLLSIGGPQETQYF	TGCGCCAGCAGCCAACTTTTAAGTATCGGGGGACCCCAAGAGACCCAGTACTTC
TRBV23-1	.	TRBJ2-7	.	CDLRRGFVLVGYEQYF	TGCGACCTGAGGAGGGGGTTTGTTCTTGTAGGCTACGAGCAGTACTTC
TRBV29-1	TRBD1	TRBJ2-2	.	CSVEGTGYTGELFF	TGCAGCGTTGAAGGGACAGGGTACACCGGGGAGCTGTTTTTT
TRBV2	TRBD2	TRBJ2-5	few	CASKSGGFSTETQYF	TGTGCCAGCAAATCGGGGGGGTTTTCGACCGAGACCCAGTACTTC
TRBV4-3	TRBD1	TRBJ2-5	few	CASTQDRGQETQYF	TGCGCCAGCACCCAGGACAGGGGGCAAGAGACCCAGTACTTC
TRBV27	TRBD2	TRBJ2-1	.	CASISGGAYNEQFF	TGTGCCAGCATTAGCGGGGGGGCGTACAATGAGCAGTTCTTC
TRBV15	.	TRBJ2-7	.	CATRETGTSYEQYF	TGTGCCACCAGGGAAACAGGGACGTCCTACGAGCAGTACTTC
TRBV7-8	.	TRBJ1-2	.	CASRPMTASNYGYTF	TGTGCCAGCAGGCCAATGACGGCCTCCAACTATGGCTACACCTTC
TRBV19	TRBD2	TRBJ2-2	few	CASSIGGLDHTGELFF	TGTGCCAGTAGTATAGGGGGACTAGATCACACCGGGGAGCTGTTTTTT
TRBV29-1	.	TRBJ2-3	.	CSVEDRPLRTDTQYF	TGCAGCGTTGAAGACAGGCCCCTTCGCACAGATACGCAGTATTTT
TRBV5-4	.	TRBJ2-3	.	CASSVEAGNPSTDTQYF	TGTGCCAGCAGCGTTGAGGCAGGGAATCCTAGCACAGATACGCAGTATTTT
TRBV27	TRBD2	TRBJ2-3	.	CASSLLAGGPPDTQYF	TGTGCCAGCAGTTTACTAGCGGGGGGCCCGCCGGATACGCAGTATTTT
TRBV6-1	.	TRBJ1-5	.	CASSEWAEYSNQPQHF	TGTGCCAGCAGTGAATGGGCGGAATATAGCAATCAGCCCCAGCATTTT
TRBV6-5	TRBD2	TRBJ2-7	.	CASSYSERGGPEQYF	TGTGCCAGCAGTTACTCCGAGCGGGGGGGTCCCGAGCAGTACTTC
TRBV27	TRBD1	TRBJ2-7	.	CASSLYWTGGEIYEQYF	TGTGCCAGCAGTTTATATTGGACAGGGGGCGAGATCTACGAGCAGTACTTC
TRBV7-9	TRBD1	TRBJ1-1	.	CASKPGGENTEAFF	TGTGCCAGCAAACCAGGGGGCGAGAACACTGAAGCTTTCTTT
TRBV11-2	.	TRBJ2-3	.	CASSVYGGSTDTQYF	TGTGCCAGCAGCGTTTACGGGGGAAGCACAGATACGCAGTATTTT
TRBV7-6	.	TRBJ2-7	.	CASSLEGPLVEQYF	TGTGCCAGCAGCTTAGAGGGGCCCCTGGTCGAGCAGTACTTC
TRBV5-6	.	TRBJ2-3	.	CASSLAVDTQYF	TGTGCCAGCAGCTTGGCTGTAGATACGCAGTATTTT